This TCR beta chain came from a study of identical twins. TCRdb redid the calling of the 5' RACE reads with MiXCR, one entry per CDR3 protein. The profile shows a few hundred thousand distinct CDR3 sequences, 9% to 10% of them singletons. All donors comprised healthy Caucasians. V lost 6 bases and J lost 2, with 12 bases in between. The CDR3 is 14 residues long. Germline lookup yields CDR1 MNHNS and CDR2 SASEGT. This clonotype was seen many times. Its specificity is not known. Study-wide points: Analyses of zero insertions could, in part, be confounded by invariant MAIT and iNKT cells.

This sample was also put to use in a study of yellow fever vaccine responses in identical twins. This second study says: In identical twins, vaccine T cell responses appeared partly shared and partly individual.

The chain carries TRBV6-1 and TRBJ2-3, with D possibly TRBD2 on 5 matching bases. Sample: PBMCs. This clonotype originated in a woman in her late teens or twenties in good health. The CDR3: CASSDEAVTDTQYF. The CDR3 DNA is TGTGCCAGCAGCGACGAAGCGGTCACAGATACGCAGTATTTT.